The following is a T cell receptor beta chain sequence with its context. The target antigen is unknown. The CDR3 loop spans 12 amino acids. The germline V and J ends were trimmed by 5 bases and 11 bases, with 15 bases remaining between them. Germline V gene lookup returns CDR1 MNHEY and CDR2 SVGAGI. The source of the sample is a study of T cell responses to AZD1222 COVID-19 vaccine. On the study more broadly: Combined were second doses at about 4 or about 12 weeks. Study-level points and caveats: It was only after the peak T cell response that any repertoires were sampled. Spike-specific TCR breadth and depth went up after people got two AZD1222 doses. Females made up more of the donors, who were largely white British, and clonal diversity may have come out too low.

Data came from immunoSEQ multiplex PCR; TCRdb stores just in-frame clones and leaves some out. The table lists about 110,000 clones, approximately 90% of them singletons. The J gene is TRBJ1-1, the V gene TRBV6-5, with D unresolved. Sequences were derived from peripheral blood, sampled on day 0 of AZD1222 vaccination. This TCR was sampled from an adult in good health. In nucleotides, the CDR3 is TGTGCCAGCAGTACGTGGCGCCCCGGGGCTTTCTTT. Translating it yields CASSTWRPGAFF.